The next 27 T cell receptor beta chains were all read from a single sample in a study of T cell repertoires in cytomegalovirus infection. No antigen has been identified for these receptors. TCRdb re-called the reads with MiXCR, one entry per CDR3 protein. The repertoire holds approximately 910,000 distinct CDR3 sequences, with about 33% as singletons. This specimen was cultured CD8+ T cells from PBMCs, taken from culture after CMV antigen stimulation. The receptors derive from a human donor in good health (CMV status not recorded). Some clones in this sample may be carry-over from other donors' samples.

This clonotype showed up many times. J is TRBJ2-7 and V is TRBV7-6; the D call may be TRBD1 or TRBD2 (5 bases each). The CDR3 loop spans 15 amino acids. Trimming shortened V by 1 base and J by 3 bases, and 13 bases separated the two germline ends. Germline loops: CDR1 SGHVS, CDR2 FNYEAQ. The CDR3 nucleotides are TGTGCCAGCAGCTTAGTTTGGGGACGATACTACGAGCAGTACTTC. Its translation: CASSLVWGRYYEQYF.

The rearrangement links TRBV12-5 to TRBJ2-5; 7 bases align to TRBD1. CDR1 is LGHNT, CDR2 FRNRAP, per germline. V trimming: 2 bases; J trimming: 2 bases; junction bases outside the gene matches: 5. This CDR3 contains 15 residues. The CDR3 DNA follows: TGTGCTAGTGGTTTGATCGCACAGGGGCAAGAGACCCAGTACTTC. Encoded protein: CASGLIAQGQETQYF.

Of note for this clonotype: This may come from a read error, since a much larger clone is one base off. V gene TRBV6-2 or TRBV6-3 combines with J gene TRBJ2-1, with D maybe TRBD1 (6 bases). Between the trimmed V and J ends, which lost 10 bases and 0 bases, there was a span of 43 bases. CDR3 size: 24 residues. CDR1 MNHEY and CDR2 SVGEGT come from the germline V gene. The CDR3 nucleotides read TGTGCCATCCTCCGACTTAGACAGGAGCCCACCGACACCCAATTTTTCAGCTCCTACAATGAGCAGTTCTTC. As protein: CAILRLRQEPTDTQFFSSYNEQFF.

The chain combines TRBV12-3 or TRBV12-4 with TRBJ1-1; D remains ambiguous. Trimming stripped 3 bases from V and 0 bases from J, with 11 bases between. The CDR3 runs 15 residues. CDR3 in DNA: TGTGCCAGCAGTTTGGGCAGGAGCTTGAACACTGAAGCTTTCTTT. This sequence encodes CASSLGRSLNTEAFF.

The J gene is TRBJ1-2, the V gene TRBV28; D call uncertain. CDR3 length: 15 residues. The germline CDR1 and CDR2 sequences are MDHEN and SYDVKM. Trimming stripped 6 bases from V and 5 bases from J, with 19 bases between. This chain's CDR3 is CASRYTGPALYGYTF. CDR3 sequence (DNA): TGTGCCAGCAGATACACTGGACCGGCCCTATATGGCTACACCTTC.

This clonotype was counted a few times. The chain links TRBV5-8 to TRBJ2-1; D perhaps matches TRBD2 (6 bases). Germline assignment: CDR1 SGHTS and CDR2 YDEGEE. CDR3 length: 14 residues. V lost 0 bases to trimming and J lost 6 bases, with 10 bases between them. CDR3: CASSLGRDFNEQFF. The CDR3 coding sequence is TGTGCCAGCAGCTTGGGCCGGGACTTCAATGAGCAGTTCTTC.

This clonotype appeared a few times. The CDR3, as DNA: TGTGCCAGCAGTCATCAGGGGATGGGCACCGGGGAGCTGTTTTTT. This encodes CASSHQGMGTGELFF. The V gene is TRBV28, the J gene TRBJ2-2; tentative D call: TRBD1 (6 bases). Between the trimmed V and J ends, which lost 5 bases and 4 bases, there was a span of 14 bases. The CDR3 runs to 15 residues. CDR1 MDHEN and CDR2 SYDVKM come from the germline V gene.

This clonotype showed up just a few times. The chain recombines TRBV15 with TRBJ2-1, with D possibly TRBD1 on 5 matching bases. Germline V lookup: CDR1 LNHNV, CDR2 YYDKDF (reference sequence). V lost 2 bases to trimming and J lost 6 bases, with 11 bases between them. The CDR3 consists of 14 residues. Here the CDR3 DNA reads TGTGCCACCAGCAGACCTGACAGTATCAATGAGCAGTTCTTC. It translates to CATSRPDSINEQFF.

This clonotype was counted only a few times. The chain is built from TRBV2 and TRBJ2-5; D unclear. CDR1 is SNHLY and CDR2 is FYNNEI in the germline V gene. V was cut by 10 bases and J by 0 bases, with 6 bases left in between. CDR3 length equals 11 residues. CDR3 bases: TGTGCCATCCCCTACCAAGAGACCCAGTACTTC. It is translated as CAIPYQETQYF.

The chain couples TRBV6-6 to TRBJ1-6; a possible D gene is TRBD1 (5 bases). CDR1 MNHNY and CDR2 SVGAGI come from the germline V gene (reference sequence). The CDR3 is 13 residues long. Trimming cost V 0 bases and J 9 bases, with 6 bases left between them. CDR3 DNA sequence: TGTGCCAGCAGTTACTCCGGGGCTTCACCCCTCCACTTT. It specifies CASSYSGASPLHF.

This clonotype was seen more than once but under ten times. The junction and the germline gene differ at one end; a read error may be behind it. The chain links TRBV12-3 or TRBV12-4 to TRBJ2-5; D not certain. CDR3 size: 14 residues. The CDR3 region is CASSPLGHQETQYF. The CDR3 DNA follows: TGTGCCAGCAGTCCCCTCGGCCACCAGGAGACCCAGTACTTC.

The chain employs TRBV27 and TRBJ1-2; perhaps TRBD1 as D (5 bases). The CDR3 loop spans 14 amino acids. Germline CDR1 reads MNHEY; CDR2 reads SMNVEV (reference sequence). With 2 bases removed from V and 6 bases from J, the gap between germline ends came to 13 bases. The CDR3 is CASSLAGRVDGYTF. The CDR3 region has the DNA TGTGCCAGCAGTTTAGCGGGCAGGGTGGATGGCTACACCTTC.

This clonotype was counted between two and nine times. This chain uses TRBV6-5 with TRBJ1-4; D is possibly TRBD1 (6 bases). Germline V CDR1 and CDR2: MNHEY, SVGAGI. Trimming pared 6 bases from V and 0 bases from J, leaving 8 bases between. The CDR3 has 14 residues. The CDR3 sequence is CASRSGATNEKLFF. CDR3 DNA: TGTGCCAGCAGGTCAGGGGCAACTAATGAAAAACTGTTTTTT.

V usage is TRBV4-1 and J usage is TRBJ2-2; D may be TRBD1 (5 bases). This CDR3 is 13 amino acids long. The V and J ends lost 5 bases and 6 bases respectively, with 10 bases between them. Germline V gives CDR1 MGHRA, CDR2 YSYEKL. The CDR3 region is CASSRSGPGELFF. Written as DNA, the CDR3 is TGCGCCAGCAGCAGGTCAGGGCCCGGGGAGCTGTTTTTT.

The chain links TRBV6-1 to TRBJ2-4; D call uncertain. The CDR3 sequence is 13 residues long. V shed 1 base and J shed 0 bases, with 1 base lying between them. CDR1 MNHNS and CDR2 SASEGT come from the germline V gene. CDR3 sequence (DNA): TGTGCCAGCAGTGAAGGAGCCAAAAACATTCAGTACTTC. Translating it yields CASSEGAKNIQYF.

This clonotype appeared a few times. The chain is built from TRBV4-3 and TRBJ2-2, with D tentatively TRBD2 (5 bases). Trimming pared 0 bases from V and 0 bases from J, leaving 8 bases between. Germline CDR1 is LGHNA and CDR2 is YSLEER. CDR3 length: 16 residues. The CDR3 loop reads CASSQERAANTGELFF. The CDR3 DNA sequence: TGCGCCAGCAGCCAAGAGAGGGCTGCGAACACCGGGGAGCTGTTTTTT.

The chain couples TRBV7-9 to TRBJ2-1, with 10 bases aligning to TRBD2. The ends lost 5 bases at V and 4 bases at J; junction bases unmatched: 5. This CDR3 has 15 residues. Germline CDR1 is SEHNR and CDR2 is FQNEAQ (reference sequence). The CDR3 here is CASSISGGLYNEQFF. DNA of the CDR3: TGTGCCAGCAGCATTAGCGGGGGGCTTTACAATGAGCAGTTCTTC.

This clonotype was picked up a small number of times. The chain combines TRBV19 with TRBJ2-1; 12 positions agree with TRBD2. The CDR3 runs 17 residues. Germline V CDR1 and CDR2: LNHDA, SQIVND (reference sequence). The J segment lost 7 bases and the V segment lost 1 base, leaving 8 bases of the junction unmatched. CDR3 nucleotide sequence: TGTGCCAGTAGTATAGTACGCCTAGCGGGGGGGAATAATGAGCAGTTCTTC. It translates to CASSIVRLAGGNNEQFF.

This clonotype was counted between two and nine times. The gene calls are TRBV12-3 or TRBV12-4 and TRBJ2-3, with a weak D call TRBD2 (5 bases). Trimming removed 4 bases at V and 1 base at J, with 9 bases between. The CDR3 has 14 residues. The CDR3 loop reads CASSSGRRTDTQYF. For the CDR3, the DNA is TGTGCCAGCAGTTCGGGGAGACGCACAGATACGCAGTATTTT.

CDR3 nucleotides: TGTGCCAGTAGGCCCCATACGTCGGACACTGAAGCTTTCTTT. It encodes CASRPHTSDTEAFF. The chain uses TRBV19 and TRBJ1-1; D unclear. CDR1 and CDR2 (germline): LNHDA, SQIVND (reference sequence). The ends were cut back, 6 bases at V and 3 bases at J, with 14 bases in the middle. The CDR3 covers 14 residues.

The V and J genes are TRBV28 and TRBJ1-2, with D uncertain. The CDR3 contains 14 residues. V gave up 5 bases and J gave up 4 bases, with 14 bases separating them. Germline V gene lookup returns CDR1 MDHEN and CDR2 SYDVKM. The CDR3 reads CASSPNRPSYGYTF. CDR3 nucleotide sequence: TGTGCCAGCAGTCCGAATCGGCCTTCCTATGGCTACACCTTC.

The chain has TRBV5-3 and TRBJ2-7; 9 nucleotides match TRBD2. TRBV5-3 is recorded as an ORF, its role being uncertain. This CDR3 comprises 18 residues. CDR3 sequence: CASSLDGSGGLESYEQYV. The CDR3 region has the DNA TGTGCCAGCAGCTTGGACGGTAGCGGGGGCCTCGAGTCCTACGAGCAGTACGTC.

V usage is TRBV2 and J usage is TRBJ1-1; D possibly corresponds to TRBD1 (6 bases). Trimming removed 11 bases from V and 1 base from J, with 8 bases in between. The germline V gene has CDR1 SNHLY and CDR2 FYNNEI. The CDR3 runs to 11 residues. The CDR3 loop is CARGGNTEAFF. CDR3 DNA: TGTGCCCGAGGGGGGAACACTGAAGCTTTCTTT. The full variable domain, its missing parts supplied by reference TRBV2 and TRBJ1-1, is EPEVTQTPSHQVTQMGQEVILRCVPISNHLYFYWYRQILGQKVEFLVSFYNNEISEKSEIFDDQFSVERPDGSNFTLKIRSTKLEDSAMYFCARGGNTEAFFGQGTRLTVV.

In this sample, this clonotype turned up a few times. The chain couples TRBV25-1 to TRBJ2-7, with D tentatively TRBD1 (6 bases). This CDR3 contains 14 residues. V shed 6 bases and J shed 4 bases, with 16 bases lying between them. Germline V gene data show CDR1 as MGHDK and CDR2 as SYGVNS. The CDR3 nucleotides read TGTGCCAGCAGGAGGGGGTTCAGGTTGTACGAGCAGTACGTC. It codes for CASRRGFRLYEQYV.

The CDR3 sequence is CASSFAGGRAVFSEQYF. The CDR3 nucleotides read TGTGCCAGCAGCTTCGCAGGGGGCCGTGCGGTGTTTAGCGAGCAGTACTTC. The V call is TRBV7-2, the J call TRBJ2-7, with 8 bases identical to TRBD1. CDR1 is SGHTA, CDR2 FQGNSA, per germline. The CDR3 sequence is 17 residues long. V shed 3 bases and J 6 bases; nucleotides not matched to a gene: 16.

This clonotype has a handful of counts. The chain couples TRBV7-9 to TRBJ1-2; D unresolved. CDR1 and CDR2 from the germline V gene are SEHNR and FQNEAQ (reference sequence). This CDR3 contains 15 residues. The V gene lost 3 bases and the J gene lost 0 bases, with 11 bases spanning the gap. CDR3 residues: CASSFGQNPNYGYTF. CDR3 coding DNA: TGTGCCAGCAGCTTCGGTCAGAACCCTAACTATGGCTACACCTTC. Combining the CDR3 with reference TRBV7-9 and TRBJ1-2 gives the whole variable domain DTGVSQNPRHKITKRGQNVTFRCDPISEHNRLYWYRQTLGQGPEFLTYFQNEAQLEKSRLLSDRFSAERPKGSFSTLEIQRTEQGDSAMYLCASSFGQNPNYGYTFGSGTRLTVV.

J is TRBJ2-7 and V is TRBV7-6, with 9 bases that match TRBD2. The germline gives CDR1 SGHVS, CDR2 FNYEAQ. V trimming: 2 bases; J trimming: 4 bases; junction bases outside the gene matches: 6. This CDR3 has 15 amino acids. The CDR3 nucleotides read TGTGCCAGCAGCTTATTAGCGGGGGCCAGATACGAGCAGTACTTC. Its translation: CASSLLAGARYEQYF.